The 10 T cell receptor beta chains listed next were all sequenced from one sample in a study of graft-versus-host responses after intestinal transplantation. Generated by immunoSEQ multiplex PCR, the TCRdb table keeps only in-frame clones and is missing some. The sample has fewer than 95,000 clones; around 93% are singletons. No antigen is known for these receptors. Sequencing used unstimulated CD4+ T cells sorted from spleen or lymph node cells, obtained before transplant. These receptors all stem from a human donor who was the organ donor for an intestinal transplant.

The chain is built from TRBV15 and TRBJ2-7, with D hard to call. V lost 4 bases, J lost 0 bases, and 13 bases lay in between. Germline V gene data show CDR1 as LNHNV and CDR2 as YYDKDF (reference sequence). The length of the CDR3 is 15 residues. CDR3 nucleotides: TGTGCCACCAGCACTGCGAAATTGAACTCCTACGAGCAGTACTTC. This translates into CATSTAKLNSYEQYF.

A note on this clone: At one end, the junction sequence differs from germline, possibly due to a read error. The chain combines TRBV7-7 with TRBJ2-5, with 11 bases lining up with TRBD2. Germline assignment: CDR1 SSHAT and CDR2 FNYEAQ (reference sequence). CDR3 size: 18 residues. This chain's CDR3 is CASSRRLAGINVQETQYF. In DNA, the CDR3 is TGTGCTAGCAGCCGTAGACTAGCGGGGATAAATGTCCAAGAGACCCAGTACTTC.

The V gene is TRBV7-2, the J gene TRBJ2-4; the match to TRBD2 covers 9 bases. Germline V gives CDR1 SGHTA, CDR2 FQGNSA. The CDR3 has 17 amino acids. The trim removed 1 base at V and 5 bases at J, leaving 9 bases unmatched. The CDR3, as DNA: TGTGCCAGCAGCTTAGTCTCCAGCGGGGGGAAAGAAAACATTCAGTACTTC. Amino acids: CASSLVSSGGKENIQYF.

The chain carries TRBV28 and TRBJ2-7, with a tentative D call TRBD1 (6 bases). The V end lost 1 base, the J end lost 2 bases, and 9 bases lay between the germline ends. Per germline, CDR1 MDHEN and CDR2 SYDVKM. CDR3 length: 14 amino acids. For the CDR3, the DNA is TGTGCCAGCAGTTTATATGGGACACCCTACGAGCAGTACTTC. Its translation is CASSLYGTPYEQYF.

This clone was counted a few times. The chain combines TRBV6-5 with TRBJ2-4, with 10 bases aligning to TRBD2. The ends lost 0 bases at V and 1 base at J; junction bases unmatched: 0. The CDR3 is made up of 16 amino acids. Germline values: CDR1 MNHEY, CDR2 SVGAGI. The CDR3 spells CASSYSTSGAKNIQYF. Written as DNA, the CDR3 is TGTGCCAGCAGTTACTCGACTAGCGGGGCCAAAAACATTCAGTACTTC.

This rearrangement joins TRBV11-3 to TRBJ1-6; D not resolved. Trimming removed 3 bases at V and 6 bases at J, with 3 bases between. CDR1 and CDR2 (germline): SGHNT, YENEEA. The CDR3 has 12 amino acids. CDR3 sequence (DNA): TGTGCCAGCAGCTTCCTTAATTCACCCCTCCACTTT. Its protein is CASSFLNSPLHF.

The chain is built from TRBV15 and TRBJ1-1, with TRBD1 identical over 7 bases. The length of the CDR3 is 17 residues. Germline lookup yields CDR1 LNHNV and CDR2 YYDKDF (reference sequence). V lost 3 bases, J lost 0 bases, and 10 bases stayed unmatched. The CDR3: CATSRGYMGQMNTEAFF. DNA for the CDR3: TGTGCCACCAGCAGGGGTTACATGGGACAGATGAACACTGAAGCTTTCTTT.

This sequence joins TRBV14 and TRBJ1-1; the match to TRBD1 covers 7 bases. Germline CDR1 is SGHDN and CDR2 is FVKESK. The CDR3 runs 17 residues. J was trimmed by 5 bases and V by 7 bases; bases with no gene match: 19. The CDR3 nucleotides are TGTGCCAGCACCCCAGGGGGATTAAGGGGCTATAAGACTGAAGCTTTCTTT. Encoded protein: CASTPGGLRGYKTEAFF.

The CDR3 DNA sequence: TGTGCCAGCTCACCGGACAGGGCCTACGAGCAGTACTTC. This gives the protein CASSPDRAYEQYF. The chain couples TRBV18 to TRBJ2-7; 8 bases map to TRBD1. CDR3 size: 13 residues. Germline V gene lookup returns CDR1 KGHSH and CDR2 LQKENI. V lost 3 bases, J lost 2 bases, and 0 bases stayed unmatched.

The CDR3 bases are TGTGCCAGCAGCCAGGGACTAGCGGGGGGCCGGGACAATGAGCAGTTCTTC. Amino acid sequence: CASSQGLAGGRDNEQFF. The V call is TRBV14, the J call TRBJ2-1; 15 positions agree with TRBD2. Trimming removed 3 bases from V and 5 bases from J; junction bases left unmatched: 5. The CDR3 spans 17 residues. Germline values: CDR1 SGHDN, CDR2 FVKESK.